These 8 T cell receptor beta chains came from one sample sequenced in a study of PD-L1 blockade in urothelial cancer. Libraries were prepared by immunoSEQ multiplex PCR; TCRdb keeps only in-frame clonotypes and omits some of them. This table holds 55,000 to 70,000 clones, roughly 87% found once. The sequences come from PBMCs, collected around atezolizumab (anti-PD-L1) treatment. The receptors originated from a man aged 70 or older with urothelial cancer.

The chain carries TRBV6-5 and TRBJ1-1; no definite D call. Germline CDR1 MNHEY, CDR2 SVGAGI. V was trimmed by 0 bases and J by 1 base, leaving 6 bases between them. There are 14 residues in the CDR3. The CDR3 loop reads CASSYSGGNTEAFF. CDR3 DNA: TGTGCCAGCAGTTACTCGGGAGGGAACACTGAAGCTTTCTTT.

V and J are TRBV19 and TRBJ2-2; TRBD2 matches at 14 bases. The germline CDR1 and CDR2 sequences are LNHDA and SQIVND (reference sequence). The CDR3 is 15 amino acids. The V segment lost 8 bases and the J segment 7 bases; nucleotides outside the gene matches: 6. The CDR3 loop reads CASGGTSGSFGELFF. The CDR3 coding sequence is TGTGCCAGTGGTGGGACTAGCGGGAGTTTCGGGGAGCTGTTTTTT.

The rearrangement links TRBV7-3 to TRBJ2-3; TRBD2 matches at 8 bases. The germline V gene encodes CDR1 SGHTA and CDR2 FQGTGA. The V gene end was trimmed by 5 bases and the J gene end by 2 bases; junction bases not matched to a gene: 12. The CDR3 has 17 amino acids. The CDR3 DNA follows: TGTGCCAGCAGCCTGAGAAGCGGGGGTGGTGTCACAGATACGCAGTATTTT. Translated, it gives CASSLRSGGGVTDTQYF.

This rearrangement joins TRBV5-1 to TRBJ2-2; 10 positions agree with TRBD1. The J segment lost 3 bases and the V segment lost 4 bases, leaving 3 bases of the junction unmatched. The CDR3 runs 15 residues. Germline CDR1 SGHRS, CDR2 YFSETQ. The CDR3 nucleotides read TGCGCCAGCAGCCGAGGGACAGGGGACACCGGGGAGCTGTTTTTT. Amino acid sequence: CASSRGTGDTGELFF. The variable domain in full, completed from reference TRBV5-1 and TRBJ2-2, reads KAGVTQTPRYLIKTRGQQVTLSCSPISGHRSVSWYQQTPGQGLQFLFEYFSETQRNKGNFPGRFSGRQFSNSRSEMNVSTLELGDSALYLCASSRGTGDTGELFFGEGSRLTVL.

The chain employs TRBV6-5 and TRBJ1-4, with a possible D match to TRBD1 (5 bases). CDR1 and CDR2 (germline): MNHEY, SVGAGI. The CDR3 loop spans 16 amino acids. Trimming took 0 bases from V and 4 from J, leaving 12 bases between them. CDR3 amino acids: CASSYSIRGYNEKLFF. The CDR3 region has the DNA TGTGCCAGCAGTTACTCAATCCGGGGGTATAATGAAAAACTGTTTTTT.

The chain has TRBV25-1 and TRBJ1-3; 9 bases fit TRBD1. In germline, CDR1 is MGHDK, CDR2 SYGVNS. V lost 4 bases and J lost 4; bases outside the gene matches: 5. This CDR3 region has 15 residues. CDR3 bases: TGTGCCAGCAGTGCACAGGGGGCTTCGGGAAACACCATATATTTT. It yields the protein CASSAQGASGNTIYF.

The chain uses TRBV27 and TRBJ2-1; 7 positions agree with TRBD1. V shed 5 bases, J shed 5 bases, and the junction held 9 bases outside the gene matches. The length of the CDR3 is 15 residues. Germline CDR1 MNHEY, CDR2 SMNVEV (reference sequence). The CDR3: CASSGSGQINNEQFF. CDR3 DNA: TGTGCCAGCAGTGGATCGGGACAGATAAACAATGAGCAGTTCTTC.

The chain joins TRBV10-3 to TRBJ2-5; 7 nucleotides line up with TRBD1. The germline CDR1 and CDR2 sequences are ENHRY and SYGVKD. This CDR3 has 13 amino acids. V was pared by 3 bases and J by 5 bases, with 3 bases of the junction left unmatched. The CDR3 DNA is TGTGCCATCAGTGAAGTGACAGGGGAGACCCAGTACTTC. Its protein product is CAISEVTGETQYF.